These T cell receptor beta chains were read from a single sample in a study of blood T cell repertoires in COVID-19. Libraries were prepared by immunoSEQ multiplex PCR; TCRdb keeps only in-frame clonotypes and omits some of them. The sample comprises about 280,000 clones, about 90% of which are singletons, and approximately 2% rests with the top ten. Sample: peripheral blood. The receptors originated from a woman in her twenties or thirties who had recovered from COVID-19. Both conserved end residues are part of each CDR3. D genes are given only for firm matches. Size is omitted from some rows. Given values are once, few, many or a class for expanded clones.

J: TRBJ2-3
D: TRBD2
V: TRBV7-2
size: -
length: 18
CDR3: CASSPTLLAGAFVDTQYF
DNA: TGTGCCAGCAGTCCCACTCTTCTAGCGGGAGCCTTCGTGGATACGCAGTATTTT

J: TRBJ1-4
D: TRBD1
V: TRBV5-1
size: -
length: 15
CDR3: CASRGTGRTNEKLFF
DNA: TGCGCCAGCCGTGGGACAGGGCGGACTAATGAAAAACTGTTTTTT

J: TRBJ2-7
D: TRBD2
V: TRBV7-2
size: -
length: 15
CDR3: CASSPTSGGTYEQYF
DNA: TGTGCCAGCAGCCCGACTAGCGGGGGAACTTACGAGCAGTACTTC

J: TRBJ1-1
D: -
V: TRBV5-5
size: -
length: 15
CDR3: CASSPVGGRDTEAFF
DNA: TGTGCCAGCAGCCCAGTAGGGGGACGGGACACTGAAGCTTTCTTT

J: TRBJ1-6
D: -
V: TRBV5-1
size: -
length: 15
CDR3: CASSRSGNYNSPLHF
DNA: TGCGCCAGCAGCAGGTCCGGGAATTATAATTCACCCCTCCACTTT

J: TRBJ1-5
D: TRBD1
V: TRBV5-1
size: -
length: 14
CDR3: CASSFSGGNQPQHF
DNA: TGCGCCAGCAGCTTCTCAGGGGGTAATCAGCCCCAGCATTTT

J: TRBJ2-7
D: -
V: TRBV5-4
size: once
length: 14
CDR3: CASSLDSWSYEQYF
DNA: TGTGCCAGCAGCTTGGACTCCTGGTCCTACGAGCAGTACTTC

J: TRBJ2-7
D: -
V: TRBV2
size: -
length: 15
CDR3: CASSYRGRESDEQYF
DNA: TGTGCCAGCAGTTACAGGGGCCGGGAGTCGGACGAGCAGTACTTC

J: TRBJ2-3
D: TRBD2
V: TRBV5-4
size: -
length: 17
CDR3: CASSLGGLAGLRDTQYF
DNA: TGTGCCAGCAGCTTGGGGGGACTAGCGGGACTTAGGGATACGCAGTATTTT

J: TRBJ2-2
D: -
V: TRBV5-5
size: few
length: 16
CDR3: CASSRAARANTGELFF
DNA: TGTGCCAGCAGCCGGGCGGCGCGGGCGAACACCGGGGAGCTGTTTTTT

J: TRBJ2-7
D: -
V: TRBV3-1/TRBV3-2
size: -
length: 13
CDR3: CASSPRGFNEQYF
DNA: TGTGCCAGCAGCCCCCGGGGGTTCAACGAGCAGTACTTC

J: TRBJ1-2
D: -
V: TRBV19
size: -
length: 13
CDR3: CASSGRKTYGYTF
DNA: TGTGCCAGTAGCGGCAGGAAAACCTATGGCTACACCTTC

J: TRBJ2-1
D: TRBD2
V: TRBV24-1
size: -
length: 16
CDR3: CATSDLSFGGTNEQFF
DNA: TGTGCCACCAGTGATTTGTCATTCGGGGGGACCAATGAGCAGTTCTTC

J: TRBJ1-3
D: -
V: TRBV5-6
size: -
length: 15
CDR3: CASSLSIDSGNTIYF
DNA: TGTGCCAGCAGCTTGAGTATAGACTCTGGAAACACCATATATTTT

J: TRBJ1-5
D: -
V: TRBV10-3
size: once
length: 15
CDR3: CAISESTLFNQPQHF
DNA: TGTGCCATCAGTGAGTCCACCCTATTCAATCAGCCCCAGCATTTT

J: TRBJ2-7
D: -
V: TRBV27
size: -
length: 13
CDR3: CASSYDRLYEQYF
DNA: TGTGCCAGCAGTTACGACAGGCTATACGAGCAGTACTTC

J: TRBJ1-1
D: -
V: TRBV2
size: -
length: 14
CDR3: CASRLRGTNTEAFF
DNA: TGTGCCAGCAGACTACGGGGGACGAACACTGAAGCTTTCTTT

J: TRBJ2-1
D: TRBD1
V: TRBV19
size: -
length: 16
CDR3: CASSSWTGSPYNEQFF
DNA: TGTGCCAGTAGTAGCTGGACAGGGAGCCCCTACAATGAGCAGTTCTTC

J: TRBJ1-1
D: -
V: TRBV19
size: -
length: 13
CDR3: CASSTSMNTEAFF
DNA: TGTGCCAGTAGTACTAGTATGAACACTGAAGCTTTCTTT

J: TRBJ2-7
D: -
V: TRBV28
size: -
length: 16
CDR3: CASSLGATSLPYEQYF
DNA: TGTGCCAGCAGTTTAGGGGCGACATCTTTGCCCTACGAGCAGTACTTC

J: TRBJ2-5
D: -
V: TRBV2
size: -
length: 13
CDR3: CASNPQGRETQYF
DNA: TGTGCCAGCAATCCACAGGGTCGGGAGACCCAGTACTTC

J: TRBJ1-3
D: -
V: TRBV7-2
size: -
length: 15
CDR3: CASSLAPGTGNTIYF
DNA: TGTGCCAGCAGCTTAGCCCCGGGAACCGGAAACACCATATATTTT

J: TRBJ1-2
D: -
V: TRBV11-2
size: -
length: 13
CDR3: CASSPDINYGYTF
DNA: TGTGCCAGCAGCCCGGACATTAACTATGGCTACACCTTC

J: TRBJ2-1
D: TRBD2
V: TRBV6-4
size: -
length: 15
CDR3: CASKSGLAGNDEQFF
DNA: TGTGCCAGCAAATCCGGACTAGCGGGGAATGATGAGCAGTTCTTC

J: TRBJ2-7
D: TRBD1
V: TRBV6-1
size: -
length: 15
CDR3: CASNGRGQGTYEQYF
DNA: TGTGCCAGCAACGGGCGGGGACAGGGGACCTACGAGCAGTACTTC

J: TRBJ1-2
D: -
V: TRBV28
size: -
length: 13
CDR3: CASSSPGGYGYTF
DNA: TGTGCCAGCAGTTCCCCGGGGGGCTATGGCTACACCTTC

J: TRBJ1-3
D: TRBD1
V: TRBV5-1
size: few
length: 16
CDR3: CASSLFPGQGEDTIYF
DNA: TGCGCCAGCAGCTTGTTTCCGGGACAGGGAGAGGACACCATATATTTT

J: TRBJ2-7
D: -
V: TRBV5-6
size: few
length: 14
CDR3: CASSFWTRSYEQYF
DNA: TGTGCCAGCAGCTTTTGGACAAGGTCCTACGAGCAGTACTTC

J: TRBJ2-1
D: TRBD1
V: TRBV3-1/TRBV3-2
size: once
length: 20
CDR3: CASSQYSDRVSLNIVNEQFF
DNA: TGTGCCAGCAGCCAATACTCCGACAGGGTATCCCTAAATATTGTGAATGAGCAGTTCTTC

J: TRBJ1-1
D: -
V: TRBV7-2
size: -
length: 13
CDR3: CASSPTRSTEAFF
DNA: TGTGCCAGCAGCCCCACCAGGTCCACTGAAGCTTTCTTT

J: TRBJ2-3
D: TRBD2
V: TRBV7-2
size: -
length: 17
CDR3: CASSLSGLARGTDTQYF
DNA: TGTGCCAGCAGCTTAAGCGGACTAGCGAGGGGCACAGATACGCAGTATTTT

J: TRBJ2-2
D: TRBD2
V: TRBV6-5
size: -
length: 15
CDR3: CASSPSGGGTGELFF
DNA: TGTGCCAGCAGTCCTAGCGGGGGCGGCACCGGGGAGCTGTTTTTT

J: TRBJ1-5
D: -
V: TRBV19
size: few
length: 14
CDR3: CARLGQGLGQPQHF
DNA: TGTGCCAGACTGGGGCAGGGGTTGGGTCAGCCCCAGCATTTT

J: TRBJ1-1
D: -
V: TRBV6-5
size: -
length: 15
CDR3: CASSSRIGEDTEAFF
DNA: TGTGCCAGCAGTAGTCGGATAGGAGAGGACACTGAAGCTTTCTTT

J: TRBJ2-5
D: -
V: TRBV6-5
size: -
length: 16
CDR3: CASSSSYRAGGETQYF
DNA: TGTGCCAGCAGTTCATCATACAGGGCTGGAGGAGAGACCCAGTACTTC

J: TRBJ1-2
D: TRBD1
V: TRBV28
size: -
length: 15
CDR3: CASTLGGTGPYGYTF
DNA: TGTGCCAGCACCTTAGGGGGGACAGGGCCCTATGGCTACACCTTC

J: TRBJ1-6
D: -
V: TRBV28
size: -
length: 18
CDR3: CASSGRDLLYPYNSPLHF
DNA: TGTGCCAGCAGTGGGCGGGATCTACTTTACCCCTATAATTCACCCCTCCACTTT

J: TRBJ2-2
D: TRBD2
V: TRBV6-1
size: -
length: 15
CDR3: CASRVAGGTTGELFF
DNA: TGTGCCAGCAGAGTAGCGGGGGGGACTACCGGGGAGCTGTTTTTT

J: TRBJ2-1
D: TRBD2
V: TRBV5-1
size: -
length: 15
CDR3: CASSPTSFDNNEQFF
DNA: TGCGCCAGCAGCCCGACTAGCTTCGACAACAATGAGCAGTTCTTC

J: TRBJ1-4
D: -
V: TRBV19
size: few
length: 15
CDR3: CASIQERGRRQKLFF
DNA: TGTGCCAGCATTCAGGAGCGGGGACGGAGGCAAAAACTGTTTTTT

J: TRBJ2-2
D: -
V: TRBV7-8
size: -
length: 15
CDR3: CASSYIQGNTGELFF
DNA: TGTGCCAGCAGCTATATACAGGGGAACACCGGGGAGCTGTTTTTT

J: TRBJ2-1
D: -
V: TRBV19
size: -
length: 16
CDR3: CASSIGGRGFGNEQFF
DNA: TGTGCCAGTAGTATAGGCGGCAGGGGATTTGGGAATGAGCAGTTCTTC

J: TRBJ2-7
D: -
V: TRBV27
size: once
length: 15
CDR3: CASSPGNRATYEQYF
DNA: TGTGCCAGTAGTCCAGGAAACAGGGCAACCTACGAGCAGTACTTC

J: TRBJ2-3
D: TRBD2
V: TRBV5-8
size: -
length: 17
CDR3: CASSSSYLLAGTDTQYF
DNA: TGTGCCAGCAGCTCCTCATACCTACTAGCGGGCACAGATACGCAGTATTTT

J: TRBJ2-7
D: -
V: TRBV5-6
size: once
length: 13
CDR3: CASSLAIRLEQYF
DNA: TGTGCCAGCAGCTTGGCTATACGACTCGAGCAGTACTTC

J: TRBJ2-1
D: TRBD2
V: TRBV7-2
size: -
length: 14
CDR3: CASSLVSGRNEQFF
DNA: TGTGCCAGCAGCTTAGTTAGCGGGAGAAATGAGCAGTTCTTC

J: TRBJ2-2
D: TRBD1
V: TRBV5-1
size: -
length: 14
CDR3: CASSPGQGAGELFF
DNA: TGCGCCAGCAGCCCGGGACAGGGGGCCGGGGAGCTGTTTTTT

J: TRBJ1-2
D: -
V: TRBV5-5
size: -
length: 15
CDR3: CASSRGQPANYGYTF
DNA: TGTGCCAGCAGCCGCGGACAGCCAGCTAACTATGGCTACACCTTC

J: TRBJ2-1
D: TRBD2
V: TRBV18
size: -
length: 16
CDR3: CASSPPSGGTYNEQFF
DNA: TGTGCCAGCTCACCACCAAGCGGGGGGACTTACAATGAGCAGTTCTTC

J: TRBJ2-5
D: -
V: TRBV11-2
size: -
length: 11
CDR3: CASSLSETQYF
DNA: TGTGCCAGCAGCTTAAGCGAGACCCAGTACTTC

J: TRBJ2-7
D: TRBD2
V: TRBV9
size: -
length: 17
CDR3: CASSASSGLAGAYEQYF
DNA: TGTGCCAGCAGCGCGTCAAGCGGACTAGCGGGGGCTTACGAGCAGTACTTC

J: TRBJ2-7
D: -
V: TRBV5-4
size: -
length: 15
CDR3: CASSGAGQSSYEQYF
DNA: TGTGCCAGCAGCGGGGCGGGACAGTCGAGCTACGAGCAGTACTTC

J: TRBJ1-5
D: TRBD1
V: TRBV7-6
size: -
length: 16
CDR3: CASSLAGQGQNQPQHF
DNA: TGTGCCAGCAGCTTAGCCGGACAGGGGCAAAATCAGCCCCAGCATTTT

J: TRBJ2-3
D: TRBD2
V: TRBV27
size: once
length: 15
CDR3: CASSMTSAYTDTQYF
DNA: TGTGCCAGCAGTATGACTAGCGCCTACACAGATACGCAGTATTTT

J: TRBJ1-4
D: TRBD1
V: TRBV5-1
size: -
length: 16
CDR3: CASRNGTGITNEKLFF
DNA: TGCGCCAGCCGAAATGGGACAGGCATAACTAATGAAAAACTGTTTTTT